The entry that follows covers one T cell receptor (beta chain) sequence. Method: immunoSEQ multiplex PCR; TCRdb's copy keeps in-frame clones and lacks some. Here the sample spans around 130,000 clones, roughly 80% being singletons. These data are taken from a study of blood T cell repertoires in COVID-19. The source of this sequence is a woman of 80 years or more with acute or convalescent COVID-19. Sequences were obtained from peripheral blood.

This CDR3 is CASSKQELWDLGLAKNIQYF. The CDR3 nucleotides are TGTGCCAGCAGCAAACAGGAGTTGTGGGATCTGGGCCTAGCCAAAAACATTCAGTACTTC. This chain uses TRBV5-4 with TRBJ2-4; D perhaps matches TRBD1 (5 bases). Trimming removed 4 bases from V and 0 bases from J, with 26 bases in between. The CDR3 is 20 residues long. CDR1 and CDR2 from the germline V gene are SGHNT and YYREEE (reference sequence).